What follows are 5 T cell receptor beta chains derived from one specimen sequenced in a study of T cell responses to AZD1222 COVID-19 vaccine. Libraries were prepared by immunoSEQ multiplex PCR; TCRdb keeps only in-frame clonotypes and omits some of them. This sample carries about 46,000 clones, roughly 90% of them seen once, and the ten largest clones take roughly 1.1%. Specimen: peripheral blood, collected 28 days after the second AZD1222 dose. These receptors came from an adult who received the AZD1222 COVID-19 vaccine.

This clone is medium-sized within its sample. The V call is TRBV4-3, the J call TRBJ2-1; D unresolved. The V end was cut by 1 base, the J end by 6 bases, with 13 bases between. This CDR3 comprises 15 residues. Germline lookup yields CDR1 LGHNA and CDR2 YSLEER. The DNA for the CDR3 is TGCGCCAGCAGCCAAGCCATATTAGCTGCCAATGAGCAGTTCTTC. This translates into CASSQAILAANEQFF.

This rearrangement joins TRBV5-5 to TRBJ1-6; D call uncertain. The CDR3 totals 15 residues. The V end was cut by 4 bases, the J end by 4 bases, with 12 bases between. CDR1 is SGHKS and CDR2 is YYEKEE in the germline V gene (reference sequence). The CDR3 DNA is TGTGCCAGCAGCCTATTAGGAGTATATAATTCACCCCTCCACTTT. Residues: CASSLLGVYNSPLHF.

This clone was counted a single time. V is TRBV2 and J is TRBJ1-5; D is uncertain. The CDR3 is made up of 15 amino acids. V was clipped by 2 bases and J by 0 bases, with 8 bases between them. Looked up from germline, CDR1 is SNHLY and CDR2 is FYNNEI. The CDR3 is CASSETGISNQPQHF. The CDR3 DNA reads TGTGCCAGCAGTGAAACGGGGATTAGCAATCAGCCCCAGCATTTT.

The chain is built from TRBV28 and TRBJ2-7; either TRBD1 or TRBD2 may fit D (6 bases each). The CDR3 consists of 15 residues. V was trimmed by 1 base and J by 2 bases, leaving 12 bases between them. CDR1 is MDHEN and CDR2 is SYDVKM in the germline V gene. The CDR3 reads CASSLLGGPTYEQYF. CDR3 sequence (DNA): TGTGCCAGCAGTTTATTGGGGGGCCCCACCTACGAGCAGTACTTC.

The V gene is TRBV6-5, the J gene TRBJ1-5; 7 nucleotides agree with TRBD1. Trimming at V came to 6 bases and at J to 4 bases, leaving 6 bases not matched to a gene. The length of the CDR3 is 14 residues. Germline assignment: CDR1 MNHEY and CDR2 SVGAGI. The chain's CDR3 is CASRDEQGNQPQHF. As DNA, the CDR3 is TGTGCCAGCAGGGATGAACAGGGGAATCAGCCCCAGCATTTT.